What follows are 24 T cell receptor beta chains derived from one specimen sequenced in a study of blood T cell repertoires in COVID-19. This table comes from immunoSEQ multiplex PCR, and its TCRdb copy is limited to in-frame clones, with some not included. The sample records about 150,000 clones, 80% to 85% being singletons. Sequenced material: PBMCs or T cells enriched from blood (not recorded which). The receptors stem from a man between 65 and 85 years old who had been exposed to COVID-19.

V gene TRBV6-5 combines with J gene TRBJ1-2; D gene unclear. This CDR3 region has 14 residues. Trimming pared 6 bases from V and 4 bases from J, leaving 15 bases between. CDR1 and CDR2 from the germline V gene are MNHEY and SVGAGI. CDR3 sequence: CASRRTTQAYGYTF. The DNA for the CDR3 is TGTGCCAGCAGACGCACCACCCAAGCCTATGGCTACACCTTC.

CDR3 bases: TGCGCCAGCAGCTTGGCCGGGACAGGTATCGGCTACACCTTC. This encodes CASSLAGTGIGYTF. The V and J genes are TRBV5-1 and TRBJ1-2; TRBD1 agrees at 8 bases. CDR3 length equals 14 residues. Trimming at V came to 0 bases and at J to 8 bases, leaving 6 bases not matched to a gene. Germline V CDR1 and CDR2: SGHRS, YFSETQ.

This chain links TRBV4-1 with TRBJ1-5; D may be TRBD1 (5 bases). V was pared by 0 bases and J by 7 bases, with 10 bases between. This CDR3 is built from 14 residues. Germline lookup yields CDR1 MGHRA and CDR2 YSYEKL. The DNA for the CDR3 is TGCGCCAGCAGCCAAGATCGCGGGGGACAGCCCCAGCATTTT. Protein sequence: CASSQDRGGQPQHF.

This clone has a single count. DNA of the CDR3: TGTGCCAGCAGCTGGCTAGCGGGGTGGGGAGGGGGTCAAGAGACCCAGTACTTC. Residues: CASSWLAGWGGGQETQYF. J is TRBJ2-5 and V is TRBV11-2; TRBD2 matches 9 bases. The CDR3 has 18 amino acids. Trimming at V came to 4 bases and at J to 2 bases, leaving 14 bases not matched to a gene. CDR1 SGHAT and CDR2 FQNNGV come from the germline V gene.

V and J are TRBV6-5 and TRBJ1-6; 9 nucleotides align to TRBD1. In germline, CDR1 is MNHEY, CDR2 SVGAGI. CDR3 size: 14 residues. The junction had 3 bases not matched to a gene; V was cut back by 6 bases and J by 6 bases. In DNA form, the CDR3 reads TGTGCCAGCAGATCGGACAGGGGTAATTCACCCCTCCACTTT. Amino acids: CASRSDRGNSPLHF.

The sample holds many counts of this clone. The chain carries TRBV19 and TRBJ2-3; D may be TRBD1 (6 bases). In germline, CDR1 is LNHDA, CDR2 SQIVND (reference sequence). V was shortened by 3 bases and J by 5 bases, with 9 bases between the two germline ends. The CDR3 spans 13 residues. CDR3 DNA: TGTGCCAGTAGTATCAGGGGTGGAGATACGCAGTATTTT. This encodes CASSIRGGDTQYF.

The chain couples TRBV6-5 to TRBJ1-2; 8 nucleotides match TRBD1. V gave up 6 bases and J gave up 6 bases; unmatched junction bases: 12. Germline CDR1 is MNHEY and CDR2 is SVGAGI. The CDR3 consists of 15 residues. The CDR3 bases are TGTGCCAGCAGGGGACAGGCGGCTCCGGATAATGGCTACACCTTC. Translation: CASRGQAAPDNGYTF.

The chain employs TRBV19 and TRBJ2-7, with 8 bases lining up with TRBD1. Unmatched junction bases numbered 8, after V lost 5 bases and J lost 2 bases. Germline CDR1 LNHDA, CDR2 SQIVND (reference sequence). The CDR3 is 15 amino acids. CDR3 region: CASSPGTGPPYEQYF. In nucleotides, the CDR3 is TGTGCCAGTAGTCCGGGGACAGGACCTCCCTACGAGCAGTACTTC.

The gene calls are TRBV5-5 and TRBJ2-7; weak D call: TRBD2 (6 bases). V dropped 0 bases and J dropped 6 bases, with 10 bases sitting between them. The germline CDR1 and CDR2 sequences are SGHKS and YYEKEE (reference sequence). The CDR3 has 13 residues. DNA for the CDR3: TGTGCCAGCAGCTTGGAGGACTACTCCGAGCAGTACTTC. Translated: CASSLEDYSEQYF. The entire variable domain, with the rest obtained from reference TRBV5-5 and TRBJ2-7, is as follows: DAGVTQSPTHLIKTRGQQVTLRCSPISGHKSVSWYQQVLGQGPQFIFQYYEKEERGRGNFPDRFSARQFPNYSSELNVNALLLGDSALYLCASSLEDYSEQYFGPGTRLTVT.

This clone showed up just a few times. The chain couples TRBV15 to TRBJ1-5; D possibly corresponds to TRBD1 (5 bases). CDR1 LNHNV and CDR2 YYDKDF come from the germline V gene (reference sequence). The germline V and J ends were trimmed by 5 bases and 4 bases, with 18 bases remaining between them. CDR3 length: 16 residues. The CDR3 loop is CATSYQLGVTNQPQHF. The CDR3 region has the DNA TGTGCCACCAGCTACCAGCTAGGGGTGACTAATCAGCCCCAGCATTTT.

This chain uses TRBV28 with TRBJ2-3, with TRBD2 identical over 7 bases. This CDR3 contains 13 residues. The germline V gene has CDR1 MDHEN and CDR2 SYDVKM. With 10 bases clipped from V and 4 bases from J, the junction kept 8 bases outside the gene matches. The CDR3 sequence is CATQSGVADTQYF. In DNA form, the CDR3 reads TGTGCCACACAAAGCGGGGTTGCAGATACGCAGTATTTT.

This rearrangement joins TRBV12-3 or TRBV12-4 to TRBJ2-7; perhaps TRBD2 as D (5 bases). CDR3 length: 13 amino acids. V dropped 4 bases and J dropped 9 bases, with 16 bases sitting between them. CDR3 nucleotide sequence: TGTGCCAGCAGTTCTGATCGTCTAGCCCTGCAGTACTTC. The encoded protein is CASSSDRLALQYF.

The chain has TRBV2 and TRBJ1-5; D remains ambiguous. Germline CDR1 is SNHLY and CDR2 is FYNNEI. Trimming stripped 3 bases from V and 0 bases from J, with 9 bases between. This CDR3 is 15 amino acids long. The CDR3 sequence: CASSEDGISNQPQHF. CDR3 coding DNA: TGTGCCAGCAGTGAGGACGGGATTAGCAATCAGCCCCAGCATTTT.

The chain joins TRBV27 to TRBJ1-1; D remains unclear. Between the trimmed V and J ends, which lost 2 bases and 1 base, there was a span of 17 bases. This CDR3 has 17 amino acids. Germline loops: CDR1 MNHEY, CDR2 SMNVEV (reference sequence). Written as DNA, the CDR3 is TGTGCCAGCAGTTTACGTTTCGCTCTCCCGGGGAACACTGAAGCTTTCTTT. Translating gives CASSLRFALPGNTEAFF.

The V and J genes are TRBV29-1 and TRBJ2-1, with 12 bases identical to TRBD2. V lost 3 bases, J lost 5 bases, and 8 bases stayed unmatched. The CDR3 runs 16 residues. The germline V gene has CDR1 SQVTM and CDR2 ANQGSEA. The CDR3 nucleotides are TGCAGCGTTGAGTTGGTTCTAGCGGGGGGGAACAATGAGCAGTTCTTC. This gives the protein CSVELVLAGGNNEQFF.

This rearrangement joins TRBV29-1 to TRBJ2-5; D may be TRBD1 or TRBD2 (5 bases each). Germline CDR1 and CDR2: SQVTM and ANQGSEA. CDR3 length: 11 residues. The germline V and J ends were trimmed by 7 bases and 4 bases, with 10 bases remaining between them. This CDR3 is CSGGRRETQYF. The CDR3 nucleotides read TGCAGCGGGGGGAGAAGAGAGACCCAGTACTTC.

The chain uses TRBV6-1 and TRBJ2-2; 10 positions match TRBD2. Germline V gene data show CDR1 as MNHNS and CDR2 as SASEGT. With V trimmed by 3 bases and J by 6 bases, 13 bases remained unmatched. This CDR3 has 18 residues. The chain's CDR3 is CASSDPFRSGGAAGELFF. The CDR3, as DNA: TGTGCCAGCAGTGACCCATTCCGCAGCGGGGGGGCCGCCGGGGAGCTGTTTTTT.

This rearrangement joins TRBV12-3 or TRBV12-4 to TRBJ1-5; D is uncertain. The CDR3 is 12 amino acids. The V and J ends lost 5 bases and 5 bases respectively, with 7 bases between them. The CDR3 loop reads CASSPFDQPQHF. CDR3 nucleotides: TGTGCCAGCAGTCCCTTTGATCAGCCCCAGCATTTT.

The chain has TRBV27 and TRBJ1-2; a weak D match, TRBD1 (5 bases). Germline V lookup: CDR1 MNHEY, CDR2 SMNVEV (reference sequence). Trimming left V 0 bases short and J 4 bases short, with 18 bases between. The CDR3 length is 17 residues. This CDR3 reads CASSLSVNPGLLYGYTF. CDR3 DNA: TGTGCCAGCAGTTTATCAGTTAATCCAGGGCTCCTCTATGGCTACACCTTC.

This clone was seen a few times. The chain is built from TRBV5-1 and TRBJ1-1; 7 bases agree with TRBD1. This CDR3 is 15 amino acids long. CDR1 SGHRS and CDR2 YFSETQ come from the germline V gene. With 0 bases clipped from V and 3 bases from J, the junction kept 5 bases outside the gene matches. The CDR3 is CASSLGAGGDTEAFF. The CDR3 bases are TGCGCCAGCAGCTTGGGGGCAGGGGGTGACACTGAAGCTTTCTTT.

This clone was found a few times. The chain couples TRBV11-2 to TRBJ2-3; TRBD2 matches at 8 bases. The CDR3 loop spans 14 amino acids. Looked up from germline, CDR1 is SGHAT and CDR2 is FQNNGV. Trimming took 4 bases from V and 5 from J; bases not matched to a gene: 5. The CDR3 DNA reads TGTGCCAGCAGCTCAGCGGGAGTAAGAGATACGCAGTATTTT. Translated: CASSSAGVRDTQYF.

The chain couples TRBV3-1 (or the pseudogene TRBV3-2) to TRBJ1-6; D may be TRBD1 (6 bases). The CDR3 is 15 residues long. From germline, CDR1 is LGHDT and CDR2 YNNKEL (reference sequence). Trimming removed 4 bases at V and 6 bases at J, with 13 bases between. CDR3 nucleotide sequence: TGTGCCAGCAGCCTGAACAGGGAATCTAATTCACCCCTCCACTTT. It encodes CASSLNRESNSPLHF.

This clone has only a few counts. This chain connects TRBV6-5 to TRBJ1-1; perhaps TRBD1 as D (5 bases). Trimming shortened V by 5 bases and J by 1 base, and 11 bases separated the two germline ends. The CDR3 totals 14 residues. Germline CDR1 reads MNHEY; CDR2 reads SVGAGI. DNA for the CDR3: TGTGCCAGCAGTCACGGGACTGCGAACACTGAAGCTTTCTTT. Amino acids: CASSHGTANTEAFF.

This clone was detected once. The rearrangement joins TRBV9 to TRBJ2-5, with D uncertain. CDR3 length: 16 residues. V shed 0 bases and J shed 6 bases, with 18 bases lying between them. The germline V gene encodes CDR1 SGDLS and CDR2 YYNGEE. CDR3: CASSVASTSRRKTQYF. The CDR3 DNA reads TGTGCCAGCAGCGTAGCTTCGACATCTCGAAGGAAGACCCAGTACTTC.